This T cell receptor beta chain was sequenced in a study of blood T cell repertoires in COVID-19. For the study at large: Samples came from the United States, Italy and Spain, spanning acute and convalescent COVID-19.

Assay used: immunoSEQ multiplex PCR; TCRdb lists only in-frame clones, some missing. This sample has roughly 250,000 clones; roughly four fifths occur once, and the top ten carry under 15%. The trim removed 4 bases at V and 8 bases at J, leaving 6 bases unmatched. The germline V gene has CDR1 SGHKS and CDR2 YYEKEE (reference sequence). This CDR3 comprises 14 residues. The rearrangement links TRBV5-5 to TRBJ1-4; 9 bases fit TRBD1. Sequenced sample: peripheral blood. The sequence came from an older woman with active or convalescent COVID-19. In DNA form, the CDR3 reads TGTGCCAGCAGCCGAGGACAGGGGAGGGAAAAACTGTTTTTT. This translates into CASSRGQGREKLFF. Drawing the rest from reference TRBV5-5 and TRBJ1-4, the complete variable domain is DAGVTQSPTHLIKTRGQQVTLRCSPISGHKSVSWYQQVLGQGPQFIFQYYEKEERGRGNFPDRFSARQFPNYSSELNVNALLLGDSALYLCASSRGQGREKLFFGSGTQLSVL.